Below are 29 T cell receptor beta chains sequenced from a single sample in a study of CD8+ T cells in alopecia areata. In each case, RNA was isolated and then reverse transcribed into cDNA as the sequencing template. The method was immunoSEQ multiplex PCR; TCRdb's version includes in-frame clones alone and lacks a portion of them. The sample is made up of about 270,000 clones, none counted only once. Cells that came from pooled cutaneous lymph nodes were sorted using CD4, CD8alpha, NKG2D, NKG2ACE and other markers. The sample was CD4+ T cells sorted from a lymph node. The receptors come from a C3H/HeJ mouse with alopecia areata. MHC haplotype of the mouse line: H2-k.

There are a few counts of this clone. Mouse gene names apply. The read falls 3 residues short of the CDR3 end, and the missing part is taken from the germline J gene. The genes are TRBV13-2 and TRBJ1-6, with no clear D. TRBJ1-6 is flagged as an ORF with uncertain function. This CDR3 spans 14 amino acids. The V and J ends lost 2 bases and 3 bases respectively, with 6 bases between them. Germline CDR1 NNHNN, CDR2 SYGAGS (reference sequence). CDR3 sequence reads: CASGDTVYNSPLYF. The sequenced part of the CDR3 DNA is TGTGCCAGCGGTGACACAGTCTATAATTCGCCC.

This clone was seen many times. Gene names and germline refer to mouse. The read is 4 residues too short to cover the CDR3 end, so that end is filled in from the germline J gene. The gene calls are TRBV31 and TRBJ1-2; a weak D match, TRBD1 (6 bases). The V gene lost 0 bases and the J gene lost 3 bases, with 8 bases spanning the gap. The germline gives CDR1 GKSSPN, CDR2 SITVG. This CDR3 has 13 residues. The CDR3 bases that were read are TGTGCCTGGAGTCTAGAGGGGGACTCC. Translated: CAWSLEGDS. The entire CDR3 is CAWSLEGDSDYTF.

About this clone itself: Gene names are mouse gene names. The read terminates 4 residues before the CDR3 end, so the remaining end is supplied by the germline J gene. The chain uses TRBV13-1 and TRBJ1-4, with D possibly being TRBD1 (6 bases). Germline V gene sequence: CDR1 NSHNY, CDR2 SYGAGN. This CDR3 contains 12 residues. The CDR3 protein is CASSYRAERLFF. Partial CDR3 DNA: TGTGCCAGCAGTTACAGGGCCGAA.

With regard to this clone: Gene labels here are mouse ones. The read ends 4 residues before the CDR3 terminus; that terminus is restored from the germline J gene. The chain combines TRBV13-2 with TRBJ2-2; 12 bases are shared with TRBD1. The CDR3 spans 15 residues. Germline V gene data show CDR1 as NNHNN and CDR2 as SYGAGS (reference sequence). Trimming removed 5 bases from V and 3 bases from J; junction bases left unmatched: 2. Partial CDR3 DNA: TGTGCCAGCGGGGGACAGGGGGCTTACACCGGG. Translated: CASGGQGAYTG. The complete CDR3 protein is CASGGQGAYTGQLYF.

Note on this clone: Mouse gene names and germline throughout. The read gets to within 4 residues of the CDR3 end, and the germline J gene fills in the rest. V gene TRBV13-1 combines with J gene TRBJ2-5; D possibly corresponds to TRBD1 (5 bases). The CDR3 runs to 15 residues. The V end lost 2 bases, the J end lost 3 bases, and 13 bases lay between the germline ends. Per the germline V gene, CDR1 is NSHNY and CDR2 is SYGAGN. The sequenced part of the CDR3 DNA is TGTGCCAGCAGTGACCCAAAGGACATTCAAGAC. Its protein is CASSDPKDIQD. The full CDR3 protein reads CASSDPKDIQDTQYF.

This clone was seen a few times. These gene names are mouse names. The sequenced CDR3 bases are TGTGCCAGCAGTCGACTGGGGGGGCGCGAA. Translated, it gives CASSRLGGRE. The complete CDR3 protein is CASSRLGGRERLFF. J is TRBJ1-4 and V is TRBV19; D perhaps matches TRBD1 (6 bases). The CDR3 end lies 4 residues beyond the end of the read and is filled in from the germline J gene. Looked up from germline, CDR1 is FNHDT and CDR2 is SITEND (reference sequence). The CDR3 extends over 14 amino acids.

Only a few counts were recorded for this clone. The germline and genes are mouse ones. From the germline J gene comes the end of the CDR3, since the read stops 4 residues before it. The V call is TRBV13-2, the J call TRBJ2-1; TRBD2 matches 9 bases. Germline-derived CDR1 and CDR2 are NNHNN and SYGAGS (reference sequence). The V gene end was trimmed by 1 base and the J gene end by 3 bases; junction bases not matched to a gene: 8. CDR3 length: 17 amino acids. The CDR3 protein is CASGDRGGTGSYAEQFF. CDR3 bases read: TGTGCCAGCGGTGATAGGGGAGGGACTGGGAGCTATGCT.

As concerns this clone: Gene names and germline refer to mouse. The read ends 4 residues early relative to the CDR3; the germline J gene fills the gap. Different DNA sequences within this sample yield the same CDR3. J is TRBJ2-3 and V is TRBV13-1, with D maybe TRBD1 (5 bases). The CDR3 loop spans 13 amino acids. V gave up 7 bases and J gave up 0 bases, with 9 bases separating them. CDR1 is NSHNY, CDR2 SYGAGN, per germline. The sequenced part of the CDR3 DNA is TGTGCCAGCCGGAGGGGTAGTGCAGAA. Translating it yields CASRRGSAE. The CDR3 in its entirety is CASRRGSAETLYF.

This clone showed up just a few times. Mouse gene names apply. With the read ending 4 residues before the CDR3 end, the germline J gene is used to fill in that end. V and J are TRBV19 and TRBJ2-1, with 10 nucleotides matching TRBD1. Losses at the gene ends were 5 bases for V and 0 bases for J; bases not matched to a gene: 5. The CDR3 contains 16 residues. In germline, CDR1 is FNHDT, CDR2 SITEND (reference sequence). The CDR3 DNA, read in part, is TGTGCCAGCAGCCGGGACAGGGGTCTTAACTATGCT. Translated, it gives CASSRDRGLNYA. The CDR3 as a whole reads CASSRDRGLNYAEQFF.

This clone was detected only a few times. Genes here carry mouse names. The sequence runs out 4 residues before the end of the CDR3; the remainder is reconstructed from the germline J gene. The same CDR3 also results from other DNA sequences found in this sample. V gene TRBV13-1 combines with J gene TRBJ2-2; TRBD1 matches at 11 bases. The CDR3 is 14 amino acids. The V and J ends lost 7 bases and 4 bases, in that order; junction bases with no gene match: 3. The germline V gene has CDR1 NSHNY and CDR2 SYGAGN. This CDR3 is CASRDRGSTGQLYF. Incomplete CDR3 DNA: TGTGCCAGCCGGGACAGGGGGAGCACCGGG.

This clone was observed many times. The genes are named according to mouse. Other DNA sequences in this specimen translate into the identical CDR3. The covered CDR3 bases are TGCACCTGCAGTGCAGGGGACACCTAT. This sequence encodes CTCSAGDTY. The entire CDR3 protein reads CTCSAGDTYEQYF. V gene TRBV1 combines with J gene TRBJ2-7; TRBD1 is a possible D gene (6 bases). The read ends 4 residues before the CDR3 terminus; that terminus is restored from the germline J gene. The CDR3 runs 13 residues. Looked up from germline, CDR1 is NSQYPW and CDR2 is LRSPGD (reference sequence). V was clipped by 1 base and J by 2 bases, with 6 bases between them.

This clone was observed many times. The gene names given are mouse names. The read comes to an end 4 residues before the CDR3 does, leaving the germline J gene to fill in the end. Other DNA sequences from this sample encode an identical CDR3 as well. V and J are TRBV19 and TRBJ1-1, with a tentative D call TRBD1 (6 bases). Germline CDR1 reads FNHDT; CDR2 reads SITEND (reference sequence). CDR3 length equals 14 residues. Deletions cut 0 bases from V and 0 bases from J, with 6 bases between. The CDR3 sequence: CASSIDRANTEVFF. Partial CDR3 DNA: TGTGCCAGCAGTATAGACAGGGCAAACACA.

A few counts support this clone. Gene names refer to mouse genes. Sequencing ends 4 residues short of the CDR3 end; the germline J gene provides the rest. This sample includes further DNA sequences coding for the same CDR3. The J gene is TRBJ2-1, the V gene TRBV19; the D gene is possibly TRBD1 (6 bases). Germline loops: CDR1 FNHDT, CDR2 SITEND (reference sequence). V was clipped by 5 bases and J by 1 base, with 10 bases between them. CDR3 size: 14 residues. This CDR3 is CASSEQGNYAEQFF. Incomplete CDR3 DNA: TGTGCCAGCAGCGAACAGGGAAACTATGCT.

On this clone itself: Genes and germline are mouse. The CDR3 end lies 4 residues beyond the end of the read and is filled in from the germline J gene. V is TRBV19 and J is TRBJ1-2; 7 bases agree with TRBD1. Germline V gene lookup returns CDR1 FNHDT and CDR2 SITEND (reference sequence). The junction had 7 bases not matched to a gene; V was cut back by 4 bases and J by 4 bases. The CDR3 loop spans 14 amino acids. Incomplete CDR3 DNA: TGTGCCAGCAGTCCTCCGGGACAGACCTCC. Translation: CASSPPGQTS. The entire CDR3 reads CASSPPGQTSDYTF.

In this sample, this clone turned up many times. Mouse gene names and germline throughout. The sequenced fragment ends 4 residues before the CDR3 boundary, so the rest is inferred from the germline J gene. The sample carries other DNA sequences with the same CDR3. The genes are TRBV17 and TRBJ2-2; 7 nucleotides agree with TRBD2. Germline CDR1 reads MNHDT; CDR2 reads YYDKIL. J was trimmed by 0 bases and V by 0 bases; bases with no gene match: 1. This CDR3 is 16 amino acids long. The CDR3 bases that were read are TGTGCTAGCAGTAGAGACTGGGGGACAAACACCGGG. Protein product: CASSRDWGTNTG. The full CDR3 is CASSRDWGTNTGQLYF.

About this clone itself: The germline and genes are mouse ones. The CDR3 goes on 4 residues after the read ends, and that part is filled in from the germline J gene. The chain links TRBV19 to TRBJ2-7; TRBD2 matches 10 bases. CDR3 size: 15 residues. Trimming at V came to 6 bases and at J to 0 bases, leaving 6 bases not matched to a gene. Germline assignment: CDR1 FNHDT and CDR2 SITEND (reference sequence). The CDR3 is CASTPGLGRSYEQYF. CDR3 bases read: TGTGCCAGCACCCCGGGACTGGGGCGCTCCTAT.

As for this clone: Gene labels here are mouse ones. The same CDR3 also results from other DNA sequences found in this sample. CDR3 bases read: TGTGCCAGCTCTCTCCCGGGACAGGGGAACTCC. It codes for CASSLPGQGNS. The CDR3 in its entirety is CASSLPGQGNSDYTF. The gene calls are TRBV12-1 and TRBJ1-2; 10 nucleotides align to TRBD1. The missing CDR3 end, 4 residues past where the read stops, is filled in from the germline J gene. V gave up 0 bases and J gave up 2 bases; unmatched junction bases: 2. CDR1 SGHSN and CDR2 HYEKVE come from the germline V gene. The CDR3 extends over 15 amino acids.

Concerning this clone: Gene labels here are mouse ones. The covered CDR3 bases are TGTGCCAGCAGCGCGGGACAGGGCAACTCC. Protein: CASSAGQGNS. The complete CDR3 reads CASSAGQGNSDYTF. This chain uses TRBV2 with TRBJ1-2, with 9 bases that match TRBD1. The CDR3 end falls 4 residues outside the read, so it is completed with the germline J gene. The CDR3 totals 14 residues. With V trimmed by 5 bases and J by 2 bases, 3 bases remained unmatched. The germline gives CDR1 LGHNA, CDR2 YSYQKL.

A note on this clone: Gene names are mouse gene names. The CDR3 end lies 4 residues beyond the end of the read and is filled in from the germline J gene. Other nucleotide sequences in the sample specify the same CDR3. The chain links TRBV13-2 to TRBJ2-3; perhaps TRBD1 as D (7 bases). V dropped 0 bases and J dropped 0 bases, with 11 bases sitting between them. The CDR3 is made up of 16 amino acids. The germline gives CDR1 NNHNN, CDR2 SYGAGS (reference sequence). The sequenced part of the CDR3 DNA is TGTGCCAGCGGTGATGCTAGGGGGCCTAGTGCAGAA. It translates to CASGDARGPSAE. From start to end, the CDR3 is CASGDARGPSAETLYF.

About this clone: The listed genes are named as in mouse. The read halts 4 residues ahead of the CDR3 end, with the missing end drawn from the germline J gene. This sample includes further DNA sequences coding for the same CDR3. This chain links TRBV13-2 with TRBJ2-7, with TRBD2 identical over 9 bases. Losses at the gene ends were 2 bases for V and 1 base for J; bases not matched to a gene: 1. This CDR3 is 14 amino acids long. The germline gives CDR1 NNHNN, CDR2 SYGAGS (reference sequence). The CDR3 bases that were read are TGTGCCAGCGGTGAAACTGGGGGGTCCTAT. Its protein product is CASGETGGSY. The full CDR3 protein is CASGETGGSYEQYF.

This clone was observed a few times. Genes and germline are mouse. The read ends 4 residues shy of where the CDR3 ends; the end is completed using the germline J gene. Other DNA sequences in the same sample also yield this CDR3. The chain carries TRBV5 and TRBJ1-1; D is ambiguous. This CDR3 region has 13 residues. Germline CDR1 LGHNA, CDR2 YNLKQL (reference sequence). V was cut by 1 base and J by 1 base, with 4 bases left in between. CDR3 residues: CASSQVINTEVFF. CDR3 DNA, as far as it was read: TGTGCCAGCAGCCAAGTTATAAACACA.

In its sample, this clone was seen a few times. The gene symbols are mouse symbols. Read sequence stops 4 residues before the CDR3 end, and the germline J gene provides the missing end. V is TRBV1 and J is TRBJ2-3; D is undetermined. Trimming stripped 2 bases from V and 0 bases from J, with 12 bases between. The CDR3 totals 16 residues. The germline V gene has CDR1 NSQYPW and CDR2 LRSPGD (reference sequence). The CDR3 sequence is CTCSARSAGSAETLYF. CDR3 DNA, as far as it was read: TGCACCTGCAGTGCACGGTCGGCAGGTAGTGCAGAA.

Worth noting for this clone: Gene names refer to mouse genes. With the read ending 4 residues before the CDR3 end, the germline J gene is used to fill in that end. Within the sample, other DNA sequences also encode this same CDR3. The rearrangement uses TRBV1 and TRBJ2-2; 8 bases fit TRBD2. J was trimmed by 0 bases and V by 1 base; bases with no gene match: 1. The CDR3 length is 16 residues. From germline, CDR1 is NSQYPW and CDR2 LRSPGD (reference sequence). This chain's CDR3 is CTCSAGLGTNTGQLYF. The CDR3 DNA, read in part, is TGCACCTGCAGTGCAGGACTGGGGACAAACACCGGG.

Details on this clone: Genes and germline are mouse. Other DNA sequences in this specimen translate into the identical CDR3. Partial CDR3 DNA: TGCACCTGCAGTGCTCCCGGGACAGGGAACACCGGG. Amino acid sequence: CTCSAPGTGNTG. The entire CDR3 reads CTCSAPGTGNTGQLYF. The chain employs TRBV1 and TRBJ2-2, with 9 positions matching TRBD1. The read ends 4 residues shy of where the CDR3 ends; the end is completed using the germline J gene. J gave up 2 bases and V 3 bases, and 4 bases lay outside the gene matches. This CDR3 has 16 amino acids. The germline CDR1 and CDR2 sequences are NSQYPW and LRSPGD (reference sequence). Looking up the rest from reference TRBV1 and TRBJ2-2 gives the full variable domain: VTLLEQNPRWRLVPRGQAVNLRCILKNSQYPWMSWYQQDLQKQLQWLFTLRSPGDKEVKSLPGADYLATRVTDTELRLQVANMSQGRTLYCTCSAPGTGNTGQLYFGEGSKLTVL.

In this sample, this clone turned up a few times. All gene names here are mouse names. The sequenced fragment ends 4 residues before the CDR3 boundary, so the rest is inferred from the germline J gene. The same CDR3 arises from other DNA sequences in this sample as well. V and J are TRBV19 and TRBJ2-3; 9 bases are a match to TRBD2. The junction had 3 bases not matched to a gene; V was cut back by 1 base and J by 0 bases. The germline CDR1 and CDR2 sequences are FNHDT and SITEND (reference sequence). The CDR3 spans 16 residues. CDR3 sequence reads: CASSILGGASAETLYF. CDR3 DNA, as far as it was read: TGTGCCAGCAGTATACTGGGGGGGGCTAGTGCAGAA. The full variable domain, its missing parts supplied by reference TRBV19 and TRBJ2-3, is GGIITQTPKFLIGQEGQKLTLKCQQNFNHDTMYWYRQDSGKGLRLIYYSITENDLQKGDLSEGYDASREKKSSFSLTVTSAQKNEMAVFLCASSILGGASAETLYFGSGTRLTVL.

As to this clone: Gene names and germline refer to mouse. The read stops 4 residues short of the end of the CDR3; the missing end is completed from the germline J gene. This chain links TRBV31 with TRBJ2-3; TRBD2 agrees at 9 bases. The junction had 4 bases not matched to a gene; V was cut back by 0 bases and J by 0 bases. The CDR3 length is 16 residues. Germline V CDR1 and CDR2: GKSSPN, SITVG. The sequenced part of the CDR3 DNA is TGTGCCTGGAGTCTCAACTGGGGGGCTAGTGCAGAA. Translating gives CAWSLNWGASAE. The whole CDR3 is CAWSLNWGASAETLYF.

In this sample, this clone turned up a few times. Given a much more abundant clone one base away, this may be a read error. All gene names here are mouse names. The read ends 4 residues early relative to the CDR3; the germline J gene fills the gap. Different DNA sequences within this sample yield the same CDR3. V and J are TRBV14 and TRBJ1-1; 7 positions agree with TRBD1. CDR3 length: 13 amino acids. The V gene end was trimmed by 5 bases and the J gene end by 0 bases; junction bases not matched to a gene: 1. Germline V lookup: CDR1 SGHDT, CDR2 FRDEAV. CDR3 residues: CASSGQANTEVFF. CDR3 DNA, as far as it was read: TGTGCCAGCAGCGGACAGGCAAACACA.

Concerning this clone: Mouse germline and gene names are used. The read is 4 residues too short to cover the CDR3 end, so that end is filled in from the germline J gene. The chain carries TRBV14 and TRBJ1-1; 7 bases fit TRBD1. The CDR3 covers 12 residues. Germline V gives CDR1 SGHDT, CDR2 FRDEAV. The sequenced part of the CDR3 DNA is TGTGCCAGCAGAGCAGGGGGGACA. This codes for CASRAGGT. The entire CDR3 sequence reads CASRAGGTEVFF.

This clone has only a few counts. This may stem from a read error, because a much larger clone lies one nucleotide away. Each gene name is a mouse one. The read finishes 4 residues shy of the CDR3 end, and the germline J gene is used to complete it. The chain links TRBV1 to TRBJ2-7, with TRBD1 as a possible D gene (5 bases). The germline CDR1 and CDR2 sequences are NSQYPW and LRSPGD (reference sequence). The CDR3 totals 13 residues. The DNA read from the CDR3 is TGCACCTGCAGTGCAGATCTCAGGGAT. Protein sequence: CTCSADLRD. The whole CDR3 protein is CTCSADLRDEQYF.